The source of this T cell receptor (beta chain) is a study of graft-versus-host responses after intestinal transplantation (TCRdb year 2021). As for the study more broadly: The transplants that recipients got were multivisceral, liver-intestinal, or isolated intestinal. Every recipient was given anti-thymocyte globulin induction, followed by 3 to 4 years of maintenance tacrolimus and steroids. Graft-versus-host and host-versus-graft alloreactive T cell clones were tracked in the graft, circulation and bone marrow after intestinal transplantation using bulk TCR-beta CDR3 sequencing. To identify alloreactive clones, pre-transplant mixed lymphocyte reaction products were sequenced and then compared with unstimulated pre-transplant donor and recipient T cells. A cohort of roughly 25 intestinal transplant recipients, including one retransplant, was enrolled, and a few patients lacking pretransplant specimens were excluded. Donor T cell macrochimerism was defined as a peak of at least 4% donor T cells among recipient peripheral blood mononuclear cells. Rather than going through the commercial service, samples from a few later patients were sequenced in-house on an Illumina MiSeq and processed with MiXCR.

The library was built by means of the immunoSEQ multiplex PCR assay. For most patients, high-throughput TCR-beta CDR3 sequencing of genomic DNA was performed by Adaptive Biotechnologies. As for the original processing: TCR sequencing data were retrieved from Adaptive's ImmunoSEQ software for around 19 patients, whereas a few other patients were processed with MiXCR and VDJtools. CDR3 nucleotide sequences shared between donor and recipient were removed because their origin could not be assigned. At least 2-fold expansion over unstimulated cells and a minimum CFSE-low frequency of 0.002% (template counts) or 0.001% (read counts) were required for clones to be classified as alloreactive. Clones detected in sequenced pre-transplant spleen, lymph node, or MLR CFSE-low populations of the donor or recipient were defined as mappable. Cumulative frequency of alloreactive clones was calculated as a percentage of all sequences weighted by copy number. Imported from immuneACCESS, the table was reduced by TCRdb to in-frame sequences with V and J called. These copies leave out some clones; in studies compared against another copy, an unresolved V gene accounts for under half, and the cause of the remainder is not known. The V and J calls and clone size are taken from that table; D and trimming were inferred from the DNA. The sample includes just under 20,000 clones, with approximately 70% observed a single time. The ten largest clones capture 8% to 9.5% of the sample.

This clone showed up just a few times. Its specific antigen is unknown. It has no much larger one-base neighbor in the sample; base qualities were not kept. The research as a whole found: Patients with donor T cell macrochimerism had high GvH to HvG T cell clonal ratios in their allografts. The relatively low number and heterogeneity of intestinal transplant patients limited the conclusions. Peak levels of circulating GvH clones were associated with declines in HvG clones early after transplant. GvH clones were found in recipient bone marrow, and some of the GvH clones appeared earlier in ileal mucosa or blood, which is consistent with an intestinal mucosal origin.

Intraepithelial and lamina propria lymphocytes were isolated from graft specimens using dithiothreitol, EDTA incubations and collagenase D digestion. Serial intestinal graft biopsy specimens collected up to 600 days after transplant underwent bulk TCR-beta sequencing. Compared with germline, V lacks 3 bases and J lacks 11 bases; bases without a gene match: 12. The CDR3, from cysteine to phenylalanine, totals 15 residues. Solely the CDR3 DNA is kept, with 45 bases framed from the first base. The germline V gene (reference sequence) gives CDR1 as GTSNPN and CDR2 as SVGIG. The V and J segments used are TRBV30 and TRBJ1-6; 8 bases in between match TRBD1. This specimen was ileum tissue, taken less than 21 days after intestinal transplant. This TCR was recovered from a human patient who received an intestinal transplant, so some T cells may come from the graft donor. The DNA sequence reads TGTGCCTGGAGCGCCTCCGGACAGGGTTATCCACCCCTCCACTTT. Protein translation: CAWSASGQGYPPLHF.